The present entry profiles one TCR beta chain with its context. Antigen specificity is unknown. The entry originates in a study of shared clonotypes between healthy human individuals. Study details: A donor's plate count was three for CD4 naive and three for CD4 memory; CD8 naive had two and CD8 memory one. Overall study results and limits: On the whole, naive subsets had larger estimated richness than memory subsets had. Non-shared clonotypes had lower generation probabilities than those shared by all four donors.

The CDR3 consists of 12 residues. V lost 0 bases and J 6 bases, leaving 3 bases between the germline ends. Germline V gene lookup returns CDR1 SGHDT and CDR2 YYEEEE. Per sorted-subset replicate PCR, input was approximately 0.2 ug DNA, representing tens of thousands of T cell genomes. The protocol was immunoSEQ multiplex PCR, while the TCRdb copy is restricted to in-frame clones and leaves out a portion. The sample has over 1.4 million clones; roughly 96% are singletons. The specimen sequenced was naive CD4+ T cells sorted from blood. Subset of the sample: CD45RA+ positively selected. J is TRBJ2-2 and V is TRBV5-6; D remains ambiguous. The receptor was isolated from a man between 25 and 39 years old in good health. CDR3 bases: TGTGCCAGCAGCTTGGTCCCCGGGGAGCTGTTTTTT. Its translation: CASSLVPGELFF.